The rows below give T cell receptor beta chains drawn from one sample of a study of T cell responses to AZD1222 COVID-19 vaccine. Profiled with immunoSEQ multiplex PCR; TCRdb holds only in-frame clones, not every one. The repertoire holds about 100,000 clones, with 80% to 90% as singletons. Material: peripheral blood, obtained on day 0 of AZD1222 vaccination. Source of these receptors: an adult in good health. The CDR3 runs from the conserved cysteine through the conserved F or W. Fields, in order: V gene, D gene, J gene, clone size, CDR3 DNA, CDR3 protein. A D gene is named only where the DNA matches it firmly. Not all rows give a size; the values are once, few, many and, for expanded clones, a class.

>TRBV7-2|TRBD2|TRBJ2-3|.
TGTGCCAGCAGCAAAGACCCGGGACTAGCGGGGGGGCCAGATACGCAGTATTTT
CASSKDPGLAGGPDTQYF
>TRBV4-3|.|TRBJ1-1|.
TGCGCCAGCAGCCCAAGTACAGGCTTGAACACTGAAGCTTTCTTT
CASSPSTGLNTEAFF
>TRBV9|.|TRBJ2-1|.
TGTGCCAGCAGCGCCAACCGGGGGGCAGGTAATGAGCAGTTCTTC
CASSANRGAGNEQFF
>TRBV6-5|.|TRBJ1-2|.
TGTGCCAGCAGACAGACTTTCAACTATGGCTACACCTTC
CASRQTFNYGYTF
>TRBV7-2|.|TRBJ1-2|.
TGTGCCAGCAGCCTGGGGGGGGTTTCTGGCTACACCTTC
CASSLGGVSGYTF
>TRBV18|.|TRBJ2-7|.
TGTGCCAGCTCACCACGACCGAACTCCTACGAGCAGTACTTC
CASSPRPNSYEQYF
>TRBV19|.|TRBJ1-1|.
TGTGCCAGTAGTATTTACAGGGCTGGGGTGAACACTGAAGCTTTCTTT
CASSIYRAGVNTEAFF
>TRBV2|TRBD1|TRBJ2-2|.
TGTGCCACCTACGGGACAGGGAACACCGGGGAGCTGTTTTTT
CATYGTGNTGELFF
>TRBV20-1|.|TRBJ1-1|.
TGCAGTGCTAGTGCAGCGCAATCTGAAGCTTTCTTT
CSASAAQSEAFF
>TRBV12-3/TRBV12-4|.|TRBJ1-1|.
TGTGCCAGCAGCCCCGTGGGGAACACTGAAGCTTTCTTT
CASSPVGNTEAFF
>TRBV16|.|TRBJ1-2|.
TGTGCCAGCAGCCAATCCAGCGGTAAGGTCTATGGCTACACCTTC
CASSQSSGKVYGYTF
>TRBV7-9|.|TRBJ1-4|.
TGTGCCAGCAGCTTATTGAACACAGAAAAACTGTTTTTT
CASSLLNTEKLFF
>TRBV4-1|.|TRBJ1-3|.
TGCGCCAGCAGCCGGATAGGTGCGTCAGGAAACACCATATATTTT
CASSRIGASGNTIYF
>TRBV7-3|TRBD1|TRBJ1-2|.
TGTGCCAGCAGCCTTACAGGGGGGACCCGCTCTGGCTACACCTTC
CASSLTGGTRSGYTF
>TRBV7-3|.|TRBJ1-1|.
TGTGCCAGCAGCCCGCAAGGGGAGGGAAAGGGGACTGAAGCTTTCTTT
CASSPQGEGKGTEAFF
>TRBV19|.|TRBJ2-3|.
TGTGCCAGTAGTATTCCACTGCAGAGGGAGAGGACAGATACGCAGTATTTT
CASSIPLQRERTDTQYF
>TRBV5-4|.|TRBJ1-2|once
TGTGCCAGCAGCCTCGGACTGGGATCTAACTATGGCTACACCTTC
CASSLGLGSNYGYTF
>TRBV19|.|TRBJ1-5|.
TGTGCCAGTAGTCTCGGTCCCAATCAGCCCCAGCATTTT
CASSLGPNQPQHF
>TRBV7-2|TRBD2|TRBJ2-7|.
TGTGCCAGCAGCTTAAGACTAGCGGGGGAGTACGAGCAGTACTTC
CASSLRLAGEYEQYF
>TRBV6-6|.|TRBJ2-2|.
TGTGCCAGCACCTTAGGACAGACCAACACCGGGGAGCTGTTTTTT
CASTLGQTNTGELFF
>TRBV20-1|.|TRBJ1-2|.
TGCAGTGCTAGAGTCGGGTATGGCTACACCTTC
CSARVGYGYTF
>TRBV9|TRBD1|TRBJ2-1|.
TGTGCCAGCAGCGTAGGATCGACAGGGACCTACAATGAGCAGTTCTTC
CASSVGSTGTYNEQFF
>TRBV4-1|TRBD1|TRBJ1-5|.
TGCGCCAGCAGCCTACCCGACAGGGTGAATCAGCCCCAGCATTTT
CASSLPDRVNQPQHF
>TRBV3-1/TRBV3-2|.|TRBJ1-5|.
TGTGCCAGCAGCCAAGCTAGCAGGGACGCGGGGCCCCAGCATTTT
CASSQASRDAGPQHF